The 19 T cell receptor beta chains given below trace back to one sample, sequenced in a study of blood T cell repertoires in COVID-19. Here immunoSEQ multiplex PCR was the method, and the copy in TCRdb shows in-frame clones only, minus some. The data contain some 300,000 clones, 88% of them seen just once; the ten biggest clones take up 0.8% to 1%. The sequencing sample was made of PBMCs or T cells enriched from blood (not recorded which). These receptors were collected from a woman younger than 45 who had recovered from COVID-19.

This chain links TRBV7-2 with TRBJ1-2; 7 positions agree with TRBD1. With 5 bases clipped from V and 5 bases from J, the junction kept 8 bases outside the gene matches. CDR3 size: 14 residues. Germline CDR1 reads SGHTA; CDR2 reads FQGNSA. As DNA, the CDR3 is TGTGCCAGCAGCCAAGCCGGGACAGTATATGGCTACACCTTC. This encodes CASSQAGTVYGYTF.

The CDR3 is CASSLASWRSYGYTF. DNA of the CDR3: TGCGCCAGCAGCTTGGCTAGCTGGAGGTCATATGGCTACACCTTC. The chain has TRBV5-1 and TRBJ1-2; D ambiguous. V lost 0 bases and J lost 5, with 14 bases in between. Germline CDR1 is SGHRS and CDR2 is YFSETQ. The CDR3 covers 15 residues.

The chain carries TRBV19 and TRBJ1-1; perhaps TRBD1 as D (5 bases). Between the trimmed V and J ends, which lost 1 base and 10 bases, there was a span of 10 bases. CDR1 is LNHDA and CDR2 is SQIVND in the germline V gene (reference sequence). The CDR3 has 12 residues. The CDR3 nucleotides read TGTGCCAGTAGTATAGGACAGTCGAGAGCTTTCTTT. This gives the protein CASSIGQSRAFF.

The genes are TRBV27 and TRBJ2-7, with 8 bases lining up with TRBD1. Germline CDR1 and CDR2: MNHEY and SMNVEV (reference sequence). The CDR3 runs to 14 residues. With 5 bases clipped from V and 2 bases from J, the junction kept 5 bases outside the gene matches. As DNA, the CDR3 is TGTGCCAGCAGTCACGGACAGGGCCCCTACGAGCAGTACTTC. Translation gives CASSHGQGPYEQYF.

About this clone: This sample includes further DNA sequences coding for the same CDR3. The chain carries TRBV9 and TRBJ2-1; perhaps TRBD2 as D (6 bases). Germline CDR1 reads SGDLS; CDR2 reads YYNGEE. The V gene lost 0 bases and the J gene lost 0 bases, with 10 bases spanning the gap. CDR3 size: 16 residues. CDR3 sequence (DNA): TGTGCCAGCAGCGTAGGGGCCGGGAGCTCCTACAATGAGCAGTTCTTC. Translated, it gives CASSVGAGSSYNEQFF.

V usage is TRBV29-1 and J usage is TRBJ1-1; no definite D call. The CDR3 is 12 residues long. Between the trimmed V and J ends, which lost 4 bases and 2 bases, there was a span of 8 bases. Germline V gene sequence: CDR1 SQVTM, CDR2 ANQGSEA. The CDR3 nucleotides are TGCAGCGTTGCGGCAGGTAACACTGAAGCTTTCTTT. Its translation is CSVAAGNTEAFF.

This clone was counted only a few times. The chain couples TRBV4-1 to TRBJ1-1, with D possibly matching TRBD1 (5 bases). The CDR3 consists of 13 residues. Germline CDR1 reads MGHRA; CDR2 reads YSYEKL. The V end lost 6 bases, the J end lost 2 bases, and 10 bases lay between the germline ends. In DNA, the CDR3 is TGCGCCAGCAGAGAACAGGTTAACACTGAAGCTTTCTTT. This sequence encodes CASREQVNTEAFF.

This clone was found once. V gene TRBV5-1 combines with J gene TRBJ1-1, with D perhaps TRBD1 (5 bases). V lost 3 bases and J lost 1, with 10 bases in between. The CDR3 covers 14 residues. From germline, CDR1 is SGHRS and CDR2 YFSETQ. This CDR3 is CASSSGGWNTEAFF. In nucleotides, the CDR3 is TGCGCCAGCAGCTCGGGGGGATGGAACACTGAAGCTTTCTTT.

This rearrangement joins TRBV19 to TRBJ2-1, with 8 bases lining up with TRBD2. Germline CDR1 is LNHDA and CDR2 is SQIVND (reference sequence). This CDR3 has 14 amino acids. The J segment lost 8 bases and the V segment lost 2 bases, leaving 5 bases of the junction unmatched. The CDR3 DNA is TGTGCCAGTAGTATACTAGCGGGTAGCCATGAGCAGTTCTTC. Protein sequence: CASSILAGSHEQFF.

In its sample, this clone was seen a few times. The V and J genes are TRBV14 and TRBJ1-4; no firm D call. Trimming pared 3 bases from V and 8 bases from J, leaving 16 bases between. The CDR3 covers 15 residues. Germline values: CDR1 SGHDN, CDR2 FVKESK. CDR3 region: CASSQSDGRYEKLFF. CDR3 coding DNA: TGTGCCAGCAGCCAGTCTGACGGGAGGTACGAAAAACTGTTTTTT.

The V gene is TRBV30, the J gene TRBJ1-2; tentatively, D is TRBD1 (6 bases). The CDR3 is 14 amino acids. The germline V and J ends were trimmed by 2 bases and 4 bases, with 14 bases remaining between them. Germline CDR1 and CDR2: GTSNPN and SVGIG (reference sequence). Here the CDR3 DNA reads TGTGCCTGGAGTTGGGTCAGGGGCGTCTATGGCTACACCTTC. Its translation: CAWSWVRGVYGYTF.

The chain is built from TRBV7-8 and TRBJ1-6; D is unclear. CDR3 length: 12 amino acids. The ends were cut back, 5 bases at V and 7 bases at J, with 6 bases in the middle. Germline V lookup: CDR1 SGHVS, CDR2 FQNEAQ. The CDR3 DNA follows: TGTGCCAGCAGCCCCCTCAATTCACCCCTCCACTTT. Amino acid sequence: CASSPLNSPLHF.

The chain combines TRBV9 with TRBJ2-2; 8 bases map to TRBD2. CDR3 length: 16 amino acids. V dropped 0 bases and J dropped 4; count of bases not matched to a gene: 5. Germline lookup yields CDR1 SGDLS and CDR2 YYNGEE. The CDR3 region has the DNA TGTGCCAGCAGCGTAGATGGCGGGGGGCCCACCGGGGAGCTGTTTTTT. Encoded protein: CASSVDGGGPTGELFF.

The J gene is TRBJ2-3, the V gene TRBV27; no reliable D call. There are 16 residues in the CDR3. The V end was cut by 0 bases, the J end by 5 bases, with 15 bases between. CDR1 is MNHEY and CDR2 is SMNVEV in the germline V gene (reference sequence). CDR3 protein: CASSLSPGWVGDTQYF. CDR3 DNA: TGTGCCAGCAGTTTATCACCCGGGTGGGTCGGAGATACGCAGTATTTT.

The V and J genes are TRBV18 and TRBJ1-1; D is perhaps TRBD1 (6 bases). Germline V gene sequence: CDR1 KGHSH, CDR2 LQKENI. V was trimmed by 0 bases and J by 0 bases, leaving 8 bases between them. The CDR3 loop spans 15 amino acids. CDR3 loop: CASSPPRGLNTEAFF. CDR3 DNA sequence: TGTGCCAGCTCACCACCGAGGGGGTTGAACACTGAAGCTTTCTTT.

The table lists this clone with a count of one. The V and J genes are TRBV27 and TRBJ1-2; D possibly corresponds to TRBD1 (5 bases). The germline V gene encodes CDR1 MNHEY and CDR2 SMNVEV (reference sequence). The CDR3 length is 15 residues. V was pared by 4 bases and J by 4 bases, with 16 bases between. In DNA form, the CDR3 reads TGTGCCAGCAGTTCATGGGGGAGGGCGCGCTATGGCTACACCTTC. This encodes CASSSWGRARYGYTF.

This clone was seen just once. The chain's CDR3 is CASSWTGTGGYTEAFF. The CDR3, as DNA: TGTGCCAGCAGCTGGACCGGGACAGGGGGTTACACTGAAGCTTTCTTT. The chain has TRBV7-3 and TRBJ1-1, with 11 bases identical to TRBD1. Unmatched junction bases numbered 7, after V lost 4 bases and J lost 3 bases. The CDR3 consists of 16 residues. The V gene's germline CDR1 is SGHTA and CDR2 FQGTGA.

The gene calls are TRBV7-8 and TRBJ2-5, with a possible D match to TRBD1 (5 bases). Germline V CDR1 and CDR2: SGHVS, FQNEAQ. This CDR3 has 12 residues. The V gene lost 6 bases and the J gene lost 1 base, with 6 bases spanning the gap. Written as DNA, the CDR3 is TGTGCCAGCAGTCAGGGCCAAGAGACCCAGTACTTC. Translated, it gives CASSQGQETQYF. Full variable domain (rest looked up from reference TRBV7-8 and TRBJ2-5): GAGVSQSPRYKVAKRGQDVALRCDPISGHVSLFWYQQALGQGPEFLTYFQNEAQLDKSGLPSDRFFAERPEGSVSTLKIQRTQQEDSAVYLCASSQGQETQYFGPGTRLLVL.

J is TRBJ2-1 and V is TRBV11-3; 11 nucleotides align to TRBD2. After removal of 1 base from V and 8 bases from J, the junction contained 10 bases not matched to a gene. This CDR3 region has 17 residues. CDR1 is SGHNT and CDR2 is YENEEA in the germline V gene. The CDR3 nucleotides are TGTGCCAGCAGCTTAGGACAAACTAGCGGGAGTTTCGATGAGCAGTTCTTC. Translating gives CASSLGQTSGSFDEQFF.